Listed below are T cell receptor beta chains from one sample, sequenced in a study of blood T cell repertoires in COVID-19. Using immunoSEQ multiplex PCR, the repertoire was profiled, and TCRdb retains in-frame clones only, with some absent. The sample shows about 54,000 clones, roughly 79% of them seen only once. The sample taken for sequencing was peripheral blood. Receptors were obtained from a woman aged 55-70 years with acute or convalescent COVID-19. CDR3s leave out the opening cysteine and the closing phenylalanine or tryptophan.

V,CDR3
TRBV6-5,ASRSGGPNSPLH
TRBV18,ASSLTGGTDQPQH
TRBV14,ASSQGAGTEQF
TRBV5-1,ASSYTTGEDSPLH
TRBV2,ASSLESTDTQY
TRBV5-1,ASSSHHLAGHFASTDTQY
TRBV19,ASSMGGGGYT
TRBV9,ASSPRGPGTDTQY
TRBV5-1,ASSLAAGQETQY
TRBV6-5,ASSYLAGAPANIQY
TRBV19,ASSYSPSLNTEAF
TRBV4-1,ASSQPLMMRTTYNEQF
TRBV7-2,ASSFLADTQY
TRBV3-1/TRBV3-2,ASSLGDKTNEAF
TRBV5-6,ASSLVENYEQY
TRBV5-1,ASSRTSGGLGANVLT
TRBV24-1,ATSDPRTGINGELF
TRBV5-6,ASSLNRGNEQY
TRBV7-2,ASSLKGIRETQY
TRBV21-1,ASSKEGQRERETQY
TRBV11-1,ASKIDRGNSPLH
TRBV30,AWSLTLMGNTIY
TRBV14,ASSQGYLGAPETQY
TRBV5-4,ASSTKGLAGISGELF
TRBV29-1,SVDSQGAAGELF
TRBV21-1,ASSKAPKGHSGYT
TRBV18,ASSPHLRSKNPGRNTGELF
TRBV6-5,ASSTGTSSNEQF
TRBV6-5,ASRTGAANTEAF
TRBV19,ASRTGGENTEAF
TRBV10-2,ASSDQTGYYGYT